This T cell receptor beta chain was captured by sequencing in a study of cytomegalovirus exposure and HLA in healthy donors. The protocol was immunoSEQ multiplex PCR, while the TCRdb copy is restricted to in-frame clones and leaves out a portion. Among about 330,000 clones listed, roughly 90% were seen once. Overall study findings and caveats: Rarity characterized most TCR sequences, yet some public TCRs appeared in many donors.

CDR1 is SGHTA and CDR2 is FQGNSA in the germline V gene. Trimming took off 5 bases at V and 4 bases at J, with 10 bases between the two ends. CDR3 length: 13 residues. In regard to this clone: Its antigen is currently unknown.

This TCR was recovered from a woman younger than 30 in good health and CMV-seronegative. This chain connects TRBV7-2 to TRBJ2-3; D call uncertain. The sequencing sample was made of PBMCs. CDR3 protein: CASSLTVADTQYF. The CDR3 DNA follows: TGTGCCAGCAGCCTAACAGTGGCAGATACGCAGTATTTT.